Ten or more counts support the clone carrying this TCR beta chain. Antigen unknown. The sample comes from a study of T cells in Graves' hyperthyroidism and ophthalmopathy. Notes on the study in general: A model using 13 V-J features told ophthalmopathy apart from stable hyperthyroidism.

The TCR beta CDR3 regions underwent amplification using RNA transcripts as the source. An initial round of RT-PCR targeting the TCR CDR3 relied on the HTBI primer set. Via MiXCR, TCRdb re-called the multiplex PCR reads, giving one row per CDR3 protein. The table lists 280,000 or so distinct CDR3 sequences, around 15% of them singletons. The CDR3 length is 17 residues. The V end lost 0 bases, the J end lost 4 bases, and 18 bases lay between the germline ends. Germline assignment: CDR1 MNHEY and CDR2 SMNVEV (reference sequence). The origin of this receptor is a woman aged 50 to 60 with Graves' hyperthyroidism that later progressed to Graves' ophthalmopathy. This chain uses TRBV27 with TRBJ1-2, with D hard to call. The sequenced sample consisted of blood. CDR3 loop: CASSLSRAFSRRYGYTF. In nucleotides, the CDR3 is TGTGCCAGCAGTTTATCGAGAGCGTTTTCAAGGCGCTATGGCTACACCTTC.